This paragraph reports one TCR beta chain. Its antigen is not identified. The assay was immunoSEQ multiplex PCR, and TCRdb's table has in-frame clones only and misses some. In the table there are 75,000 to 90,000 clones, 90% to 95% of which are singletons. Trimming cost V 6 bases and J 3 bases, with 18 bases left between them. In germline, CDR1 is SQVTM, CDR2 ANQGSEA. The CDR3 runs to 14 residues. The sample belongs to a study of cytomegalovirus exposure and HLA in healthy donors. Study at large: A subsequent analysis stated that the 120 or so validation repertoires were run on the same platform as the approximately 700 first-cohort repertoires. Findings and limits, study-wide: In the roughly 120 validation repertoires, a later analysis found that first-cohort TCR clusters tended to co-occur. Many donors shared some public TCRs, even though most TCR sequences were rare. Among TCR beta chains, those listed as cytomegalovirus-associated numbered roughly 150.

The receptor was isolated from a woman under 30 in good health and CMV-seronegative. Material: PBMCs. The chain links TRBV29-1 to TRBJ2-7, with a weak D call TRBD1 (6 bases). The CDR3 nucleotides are TGCAGCGTCGGCATTAGGGGGAGTTACTACGAGCAGTACTTC. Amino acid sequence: CSVGIRGSYYEQYF.